Shown below are 7 T cell receptor beta chains from a single sample sequenced in a study of cytotoxic CD8 clonotypes in ibrutinib-treated CLL. Profiling relied on immunoSEQ multiplex PCR, and the TCRdb table lists in-frame clones only, not all of them. The sample yields under 150,000 clones, around 93% seen once. The input for sequencing was PBMCs, taken after 12 months of ibrutinib treatment. The receptors come from a human donor with chronic lymphocytic leukemia.

The chain has TRBV10-3 and TRBJ1-2; D gene ambiguous. This CDR3 is 13 amino acids long. Trimming took 0 bases from V and 5 from J, leaving 7 bases between them. The germline CDR1 and CDR2 sequences are ENHRY and SYGVKD. The CDR3 sequence: CAISESGPYGYTF. The CDR3 DNA sequence: TGTGCCATCAGTGAGTCGGGCCCATATGGCTACACCTTC.

This sequence joins TRBV19 and TRBJ1-1; 7 bases line up with TRBD1. Trimming removed 0 bases from V and 2 bases from J; junction bases left unmatched: 3. In germline, CDR1 is LNHDA, CDR2 SQIVND (reference sequence). CDR3 length equals 15 residues. This chain's CDR3 is CASSIDRTGNTEAFF. The CDR3 DNA reads TGTGCCAGTAGTATAGACCGGACAGGCAACACTGAAGCTTTCTTT.

This chain uses TRBV5-1 with TRBJ2-7, with TRBD1 matching 8 bases. This CDR3 has 14 residues. With 4 bases clipped from V and 2 bases from J, the junction kept 5 bases outside the gene matches. Germline-derived CDR1 and CDR2 are SGHRS and YFSETQ. CDR3 sequence: CASSAGTGAYEQYF. The CDR3 DNA sequence: TGCGCCAGCAGCGCGGGGACAGGAGCCTACGAGCAGTACTTC.

This rearrangement joins TRBV7-2 to TRBJ1-5; D is possibly TRBD1 (5 bases). V was clipped by 5 bases and J by 3 bases, with 17 bases between them. CDR3 size: 16 residues. CDR1 and CDR2 (germline): SGHTA, FQGNSA. The CDR3 region is CASSPRGPGNNQPQHF. The CDR3 DNA sequence: TGTGCCAGCAGCCCGAGGGGTCCAGGGAACAATCAGCCCCAGCATTTT.

V is TRBV19 and J is TRBJ2-7; TRBD2 matches 13 bases. The V segment lost 3 bases and the J segment 2 bases; nucleotides outside the gene matches: 1. There are 15 residues in the CDR3. The germline CDR1 and CDR2 sequences are LNHDA and SQIVND (reference sequence). DNA of the CDR3: TGTGCCAGTAGTATGGGGACTAGCGGGACCTACGAGCAGTACTTC. It specifies CASSMGTSGTYEQYF.

J is TRBJ1-4 and V is TRBV27; 7 bases map to TRBD1. Germline V lookup: CDR1 MNHEY, CDR2 SMNVEV (reference sequence). This CDR3 is built from 14 residues. V lost 5 bases and J lost 10; bases outside the gene matches: 10. The CDR3 sequence is CASSLRQGGGKLFF. The CDR3 region has the DNA TGTGCCAGCAGTCTAAGACAGGGCGGAGGAAAACTGTTTTTT.

The genes are TRBV6-1 and TRBJ2-7; D gene uncertain. CDR1 is MNHNS, CDR2 SASEGT, per germline. V was pared by 7 bases and J by 3 bases, with 7 bases between. The CDR3 covers 11 residues. The CDR3 spells CASIFSYEQYF. The CDR3 DNA reads as TGTGCCAGCATCTTCAGCTACGAGCAGTACTTC.